This TCR beta chain emerged from a study of PD-L1 blockade in urothelial cancer. V was shortened by 3 bases and J by 1 base, with 16 bases between the two germline ends. CDR1 and CDR2 from the germline V gene are LNHDA and SQIVND (reference sequence). The CDR3 runs 16 residues. Method: immunoSEQ multiplex PCR; TCRdb's copy keeps in-frame clones and lacks some. The sample lists roughly 47,000 clones; approximately 79% were seen once. The time point: pretreatment peripheral blood. The chain links TRBV19 to TRBJ2-7; D may be TRBD1 (6 bases). This sample comprised PBMCs, obtained around atezolizumab (anti-PD-L1) treatment. The TCR was taken from a man in his 70s with urothelial cancer. The CDR3 sequence: CASSMSGTSGSYEQYF. DNA for the CDR3: TGTGCCAGTAGTATGAGTGGGACATCAGGTTCCTACGAGCAGTACTTC.